The entry below describes one TCR beta chain. This specimen belongs to a study of T cell changes during pregnancy in multiple sclerosis. This CDR3 is 13 amino acids long. Trimming took off 9 bases at V and 1 base at J, with 11 bases between the two ends. The germline CDR1 and CDR2 sequences are SGHTA and FQGNSA. Here immunoSEQ multiplex PCR was the method, and the copy in TCRdb shows in-frame clones only, minus some. The sample lists about 28,000 clones, 75% to 90% occurring once. The chain joins TRBV7-2 to TRBJ2-3, with D perhaps matching TRBD1 (6 bases). The TCR was taken from a female donor in good health, enrolled as a control in a pregnancy study. Source: CD4+ T cells from peripheral blood mononuclear cells, taken in the first trimester of pregnancy. The CDR3 spells CASTDRRTDTQYF. The CDR3 DNA follows: TGTGCCAGTACAGACAGGCGCACAGATACGCAGTATTTT.